The 11 T cell receptor beta chains reported below all come from one sample, sequenced in a study of technical replicates of blood from a handful of donors. Sequencing used immunoSEQ multiplex PCR; TCRdb keeps in-frame clones, though not all of them. There are about 69,000 clones in the sample; approximately 88% occur only once, and around 4.6% lies in the top ten. Sequenced sample: PBMCs. The receptors stem from a human donor in good health. Some clones in this sample may be carry-over from other donors' samples.

This sequence joins TRBV2 and TRBJ1-2, with TRBD1 identical over 9 bases. The CDR3 spans 13 residues. Germline CDR1 SNHLY, CDR2 FYNNEI. The trim removed 4 bases at V and 5 bases at J, leaving 2 bases unmatched. The CDR3 coding sequence is TGTGCCAGCAGTGCGACAGGGGGATATGGCTACACCTTC. Protein product: CASSATGGYGYTF.

This chain uses TRBV19 with TRBJ2-7; 9 bases are shared with TRBD2. Germline V gene sequence: CDR1 LNHDA, CDR2 SQIVND (reference sequence). The CDR3 is 17 amino acids. The V segment lost 5 bases and the J segment 4 bases; nucleotides outside the gene matches: 15. The CDR3 sequence is CASSSRGSGGPQYEQYF. Here the CDR3 DNA reads TGTGCCAGTAGTTCTCGGGGTAGCGGGGGCCCTCAATACGAGCAGTACTTC.

This clone was seen just once. V is TRBV5-5 and J is TRBJ1-5; maybe TRBD1 (6 bases). The CDR3 has 14 amino acids. V was clipped by 4 bases and J by 8 bases, with 16 bases between them. Germline CDR1 is SGHKS and CDR2 is YYEKEE (reference sequence). The CDR3 DNA follows: TGTGCCAGCAGCCACGGACAGTCACGGGAGCCCCAGCATTTT. Encoded protein: CASSHGQSREPQHF.

The chain is built from TRBV30 and TRBJ1-3; D call uncertain. From germline, CDR1 is GTSNPN and CDR2 SVGIG (reference sequence). This CDR3 is built from 12 residues. Between the trimmed V and J ends, which lost 8 bases and 3 bases, there was a span of 11 bases. CDR3 nucleotides: TGTGCCGGACTCCCACGTGGAAACACCATATATTTT. It specifies CAGLPRGNTIYF.

J is TRBJ2-2 and V is TRBV6-1; tentative D call: TRBD1 (5 bases). Germline CDR1 MNHNS, CDR2 SASEGT. The CDR3 length is 14 residues. Trimming took 2 bases from V and 7 from J, leaving 11 bases between them. CDR3 protein: CASSEKGRGGELFF. DNA of the CDR3: TGTGCCAGCAGTGAAAAGGGGCGAGGCGGGGAGCTGTTTTTT.

This rearrangement joins TRBV7-9 to TRBJ1-4; D is unresolved. Trimming stripped 5 bases from V and 7 bases from J, with 17 bases between. This CDR3 is 15 amino acids long. The V gene's germline CDR1 is SEHNR and CDR2 FQNEAQ (reference sequence). CDR3 sequence reads: CASSPPGRGREKLFF. The CDR3 DNA follows: TGTGCCAGCAGCCCACCGGGCAGAGGGCGTGAAAAACTGTTTTTT.

The rearrangement uses TRBV5-1 and TRBJ1-2; perhaps TRBD1 as D (5 bases). The germline gives CDR1 SGHRS, CDR2 YFSETQ. Trimming shortened V by 0 bases and J by 2 bases, and 11 bases separated the two germline ends. The CDR3 spans 15 residues. DNA of the CDR3: TGCGCCAGCAGCTTGGCCCCCACAGGAAACTATGGCTACACCTTC. Amino acids: CASSLAPTGNYGYTF.

The chain couples TRBV7-8 to TRBJ1-2; D is possibly TRBD1 (5 bases). Trimming stripped 5 bases from V and 7 bases from J, with 11 bases between. The germline V gene has CDR1 SGHVS and CDR2 FQNEAQ. The CDR3 consists of 12 residues. This CDR3 is CASSRQRSGYTF. CDR3 DNA: TGTGCCAGCAGCCGACAGAGGAGTGGCTACACCTTC.

The chain is built from TRBV18 and TRBJ2-1; maybe TRBD2 (5 bases). V gave up 3 bases and J gave up 9 bases, with 12 bases separating them. Germline V lookup: CDR1 KGHSH, CDR2 LQKENI. The CDR3 sequence is 13 residues long. The CDR3 region has the DNA TGTGCCAGCTCACCTCCGGTTGCGGGTGAGCAGTTCTTC. This codes for CASSPPVAGEQFF.

The chain is built from TRBV18 and TRBJ2-3; 7 positions agree with TRBD2. Germline assignment: CDR1 KGHSH and CDR2 LQKENI. Losses at the gene ends were 3 bases for V and 4 bases for J; bases not matched to a gene: 10. CDR3 length equals 16 residues. In nucleotides, the CDR3 is TGTGCCAGCTCACCTAAAGCGGGGATTGAGGCAGATACGCAGTATTTT. Its protein product is CASSPKAGIEADTQYF. The variable domain in full, completed from reference TRBV18 and TRBJ2-3, reads NAGVMQNPRHLVRRRGQEARLRCSPMKGHSHVYWYRQLPEEGLKFMVYLQKENIIDESGMPKERFSAEFPKEGPSILRIQQVVRGDSAAYFCASSPKAGIEADTQYFGPGTRLTVL.

The chain uses TRBV5-1 and TRBJ1-3; no clear D. The CDR3 consists of 16 residues. Deletions cut 0 bases from V and 0 bases from J, with 10 bases between. Germline values: CDR1 SGHRS, CDR2 YFSETQ. This CDR3 reads CASSLEVGSSGNTIYF. The CDR3 nucleotides read TGCGCCAGCAGCTTGGAAGTGGGGAGCTCTGGAAACACCATATATTTT.